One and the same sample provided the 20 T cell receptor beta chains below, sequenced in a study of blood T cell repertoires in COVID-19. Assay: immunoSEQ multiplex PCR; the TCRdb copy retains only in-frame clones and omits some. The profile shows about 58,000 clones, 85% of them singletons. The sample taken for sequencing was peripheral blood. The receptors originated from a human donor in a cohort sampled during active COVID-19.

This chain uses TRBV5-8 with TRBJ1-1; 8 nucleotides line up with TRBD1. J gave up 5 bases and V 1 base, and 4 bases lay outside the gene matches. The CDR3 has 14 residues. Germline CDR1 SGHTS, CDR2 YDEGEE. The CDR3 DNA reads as TGTGCCAGCAGCTTGTCAGGGGGCTGGACTGAAGCTTTCTTT. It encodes CASSLSGGWTEAFF.

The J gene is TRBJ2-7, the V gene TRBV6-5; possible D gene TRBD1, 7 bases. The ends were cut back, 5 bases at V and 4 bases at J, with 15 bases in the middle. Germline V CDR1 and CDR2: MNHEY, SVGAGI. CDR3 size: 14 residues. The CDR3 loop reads CASSTRDREYEQYF. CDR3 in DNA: TGTGCCAGCAGTACGCGGGACAGAGAGTACGAGCAGTACTTC.

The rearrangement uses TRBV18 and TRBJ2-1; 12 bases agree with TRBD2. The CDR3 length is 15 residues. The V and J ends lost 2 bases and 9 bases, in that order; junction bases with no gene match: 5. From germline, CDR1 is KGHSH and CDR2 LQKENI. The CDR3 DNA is TGTGCCAGCTCACCAGGACTAGCGGGACAGAGTGAGCAGTTCTTC. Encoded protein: CASSPGLAGQSEQFF.

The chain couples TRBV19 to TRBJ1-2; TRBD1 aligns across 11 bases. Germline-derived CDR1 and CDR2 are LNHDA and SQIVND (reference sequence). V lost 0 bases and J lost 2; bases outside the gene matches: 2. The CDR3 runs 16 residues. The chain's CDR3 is CASSIEDRGPNYGYTF. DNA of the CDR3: TGTGCCAGTAGTATAGAGGACAGGGGGCCCAACTATGGCTACACCTTC.

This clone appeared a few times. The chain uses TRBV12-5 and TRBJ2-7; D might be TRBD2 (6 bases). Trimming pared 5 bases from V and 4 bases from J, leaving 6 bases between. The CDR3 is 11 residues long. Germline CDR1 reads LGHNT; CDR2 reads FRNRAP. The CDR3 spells CASGRGYEQYF. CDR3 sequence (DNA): TGTGCTAGTGGTCGGGGGTACGAGCAGTACTTC.

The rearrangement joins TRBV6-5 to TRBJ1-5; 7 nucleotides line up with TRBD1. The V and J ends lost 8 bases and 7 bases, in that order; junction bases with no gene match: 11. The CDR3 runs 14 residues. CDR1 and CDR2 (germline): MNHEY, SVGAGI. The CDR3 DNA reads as TGTGCCAGCCAGGACAGGTTGTTATGGCAGCCCCAGCATTTT. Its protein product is CASQDRLLWQPQHF.

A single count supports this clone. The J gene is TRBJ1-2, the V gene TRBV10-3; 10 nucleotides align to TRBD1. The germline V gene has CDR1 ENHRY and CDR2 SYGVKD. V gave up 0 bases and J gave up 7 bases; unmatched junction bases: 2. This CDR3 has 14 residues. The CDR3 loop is CAISESGTGVGYTF. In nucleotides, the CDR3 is TGTGCCATCAGTGAGTCCGGGACAGGGGTTGGCTACACCTTC.

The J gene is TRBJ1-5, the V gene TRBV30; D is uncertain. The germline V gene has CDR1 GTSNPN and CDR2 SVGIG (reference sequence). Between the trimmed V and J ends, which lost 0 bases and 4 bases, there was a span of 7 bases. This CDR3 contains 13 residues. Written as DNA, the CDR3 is TGTGCCTGGAGTGTACGGGAGAATCAGCCCCAGCATTTT. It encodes CAWSVRENQPQHF.

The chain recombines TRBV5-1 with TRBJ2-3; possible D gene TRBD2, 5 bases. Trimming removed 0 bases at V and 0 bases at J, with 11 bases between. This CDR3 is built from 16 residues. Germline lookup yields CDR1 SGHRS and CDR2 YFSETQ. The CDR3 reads CASSLEAGTSTDTQYF. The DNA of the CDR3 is TGCGCCAGCAGCTTGGAGGCGGGTACTAGCACAGATACGCAGTATTTT. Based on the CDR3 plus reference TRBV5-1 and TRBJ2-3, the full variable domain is KAGVTQTPRYLIKTRGQQVTLSCSPISGHRSVSWYQQTPGQGLQFLFEYFSETQRNKGNFPGRFSGRQFSNSRSEMNVSTLELGDSALYLCASSLEAGTSTDTQYFGPGTRLTVL.

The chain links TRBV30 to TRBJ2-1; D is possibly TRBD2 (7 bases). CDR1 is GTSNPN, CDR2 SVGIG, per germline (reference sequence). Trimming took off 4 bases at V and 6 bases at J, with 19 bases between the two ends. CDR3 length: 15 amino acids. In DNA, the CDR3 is TGTGCCTGGATGGGGGGGACACCTTCTCGCAATGAGCAGTTCTTC. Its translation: CAWMGGTPSRNEQFF.

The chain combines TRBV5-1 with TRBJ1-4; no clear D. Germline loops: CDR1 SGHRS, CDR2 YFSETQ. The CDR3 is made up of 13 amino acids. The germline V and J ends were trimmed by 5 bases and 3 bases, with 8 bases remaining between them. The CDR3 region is CASRAQPNEKLFF. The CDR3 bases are TGCGCCAGCAGAGCACAGCCTAATGAAAAACTGTTTTTT.

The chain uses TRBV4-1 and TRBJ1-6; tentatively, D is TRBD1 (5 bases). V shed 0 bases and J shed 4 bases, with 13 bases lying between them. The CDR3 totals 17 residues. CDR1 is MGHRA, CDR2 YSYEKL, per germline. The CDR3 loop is CASSQEGAGYYNSPLHF. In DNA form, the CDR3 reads TGCGCCAGCAGCCAAGAAGGGGCAGGGTATTATAATTCACCCCTCCACTTT.

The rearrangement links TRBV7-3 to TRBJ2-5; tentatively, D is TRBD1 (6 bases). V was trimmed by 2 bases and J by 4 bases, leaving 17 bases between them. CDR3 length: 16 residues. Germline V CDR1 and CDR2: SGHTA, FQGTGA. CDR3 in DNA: TGTGCCAGCAGCTTAGGCTCGACAGGTAGCAGAGAGACCCAGTACTTC. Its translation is CASSLGSTGSRETQYF.

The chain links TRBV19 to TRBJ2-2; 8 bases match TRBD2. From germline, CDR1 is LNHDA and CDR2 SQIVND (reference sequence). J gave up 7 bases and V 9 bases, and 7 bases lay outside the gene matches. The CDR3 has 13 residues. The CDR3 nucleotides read TGTGCCAGCAGCGGGGGCGGTGTCGGGGAGCTGTTTTTT. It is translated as CASSGGGVGELFF.

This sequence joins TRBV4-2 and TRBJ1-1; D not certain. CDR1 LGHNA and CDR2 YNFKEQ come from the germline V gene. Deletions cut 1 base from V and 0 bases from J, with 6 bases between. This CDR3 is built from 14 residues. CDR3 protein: CASSQGLLNTEAFF. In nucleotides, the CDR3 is TGTGCCAGCAGCCAAGGACTTTTGAACACTGAAGCTTTCTTT.

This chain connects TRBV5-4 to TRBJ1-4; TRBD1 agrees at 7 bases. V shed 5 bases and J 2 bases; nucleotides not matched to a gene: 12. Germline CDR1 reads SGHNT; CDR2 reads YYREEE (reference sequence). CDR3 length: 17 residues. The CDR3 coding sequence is TGTGCCAGCAGTTCCGGACAGGACAGAGGGACTAATGAAAAACTGTTTTTT. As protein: CASSSGQDRGTNEKLFF.

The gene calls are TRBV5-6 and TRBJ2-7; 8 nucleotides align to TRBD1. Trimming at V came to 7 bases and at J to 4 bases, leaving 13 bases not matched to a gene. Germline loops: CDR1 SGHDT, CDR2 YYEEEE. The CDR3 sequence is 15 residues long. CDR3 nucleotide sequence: TGTGCCAGCTACCCTCGGGTGACAGGGGTTTACGAGCAGTACTTC. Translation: CASYPRVTGVYEQYF.

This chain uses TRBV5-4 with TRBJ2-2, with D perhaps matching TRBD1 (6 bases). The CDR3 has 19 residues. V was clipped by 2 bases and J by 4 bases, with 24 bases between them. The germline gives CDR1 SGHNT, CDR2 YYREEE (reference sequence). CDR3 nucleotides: TGTGCCAGCAGCTTAGTCCGGGACACCTTGTCGAGCCGCACCGGGGAGCTGTTTTTT. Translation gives CASSLVRDTLSSRTGELFF. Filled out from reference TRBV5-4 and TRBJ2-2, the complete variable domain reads ETGVTQSPTHLIKTRGQQVTLRCSSQSGHNTVSWYQQALGQGPQFIFQYYREEENGRGNFPPRFSGLQFPNYSSELNVNALELDDSALYLCASSLVRDTLSSRTGELFFGEGSRLTVL.

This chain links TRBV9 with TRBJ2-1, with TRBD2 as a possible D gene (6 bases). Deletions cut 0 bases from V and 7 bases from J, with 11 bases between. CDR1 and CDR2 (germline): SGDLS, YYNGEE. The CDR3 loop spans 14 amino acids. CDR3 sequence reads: CASSVVGGGNEQFF. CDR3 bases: TGTGCCAGCAGCGTAGTTGGGGGAGGTAATGAGCAGTTCTTC.

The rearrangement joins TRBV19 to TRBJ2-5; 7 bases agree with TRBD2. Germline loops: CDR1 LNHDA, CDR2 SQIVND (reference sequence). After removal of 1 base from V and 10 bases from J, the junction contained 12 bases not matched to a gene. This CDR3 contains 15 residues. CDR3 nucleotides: TGTGCCAGTAGTATAGGAGGCGGGGGAACAAATTTCCAGTACTTC. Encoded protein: CASSIGGGGTNFQYF. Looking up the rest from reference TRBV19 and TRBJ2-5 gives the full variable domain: DGGITQSPKYLFRKEGQNVTLSCEQNLNHDAMYWYRQDPGQGLRLIYYSQIVNDFQKGDIAEGYSVSREKKESFPLTVTSAQKNPTAFYLCASSIGGGGTNFQYFGPGTRLLVL.